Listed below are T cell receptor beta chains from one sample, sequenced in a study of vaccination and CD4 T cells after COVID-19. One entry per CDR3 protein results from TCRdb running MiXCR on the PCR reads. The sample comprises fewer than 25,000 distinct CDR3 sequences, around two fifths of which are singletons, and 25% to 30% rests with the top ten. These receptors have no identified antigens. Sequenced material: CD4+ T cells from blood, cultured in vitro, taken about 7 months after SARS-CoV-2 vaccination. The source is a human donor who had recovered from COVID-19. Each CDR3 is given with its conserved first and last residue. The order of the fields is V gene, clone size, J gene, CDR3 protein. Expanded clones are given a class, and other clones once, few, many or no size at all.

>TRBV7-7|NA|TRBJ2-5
CASSLVVAETQYF
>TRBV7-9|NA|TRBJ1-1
CASSLVVSVEAFF
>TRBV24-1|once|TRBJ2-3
CATSEPKGTDTQYF
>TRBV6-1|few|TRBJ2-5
CASSSTQYGTETQYF
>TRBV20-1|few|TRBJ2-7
CSARAGTSGTREQYF
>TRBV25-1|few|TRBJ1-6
CASSELVSPLHF
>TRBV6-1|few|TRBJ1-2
CAGGGFRYGYTF
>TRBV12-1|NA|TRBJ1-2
CASSSGQEGPFNYGYTF
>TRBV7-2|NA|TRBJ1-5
CASSPAGPPSNQPQHF
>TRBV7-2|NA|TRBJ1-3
CASSPRGGAGNTIYF
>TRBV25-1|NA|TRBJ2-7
CASSGAGGSYEQYF
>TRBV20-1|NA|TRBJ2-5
CSANRQGIGETQYF
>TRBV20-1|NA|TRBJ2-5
CSARVWDRQETQYF
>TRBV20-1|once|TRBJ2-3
CSARVVAGKLTDTQYF
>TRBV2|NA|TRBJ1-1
CASIPVGDRGAEAFF
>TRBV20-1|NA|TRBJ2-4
CSASHGTGENIQYF
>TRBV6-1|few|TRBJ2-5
CASRPLELAEQETQYF
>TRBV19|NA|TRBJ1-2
CASSIQGGRNYGYTF
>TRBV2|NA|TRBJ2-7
CASSEQGVTYEQYF
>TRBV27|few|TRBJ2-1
CASSPNSISYNEQFF
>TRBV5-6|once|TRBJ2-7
CASSFLGAYEQYF
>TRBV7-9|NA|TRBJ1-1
CASSRYREDTEAFF
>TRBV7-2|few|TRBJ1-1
CASSLGINTEAFF
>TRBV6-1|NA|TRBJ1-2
CASSVSQGIYGYTF
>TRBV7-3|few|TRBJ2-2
CASSLSRSGTGELFF
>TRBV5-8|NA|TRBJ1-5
CASSSNINQPQHF
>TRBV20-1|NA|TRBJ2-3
CSATDSTDTQYF
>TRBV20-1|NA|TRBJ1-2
CSAREPQGGYGYTF
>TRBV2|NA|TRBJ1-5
CASSESENQPQHF
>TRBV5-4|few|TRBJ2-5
CASSLARGEETQYF
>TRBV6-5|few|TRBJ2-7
CASSYSPTPTSSYEQYF
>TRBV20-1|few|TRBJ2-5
CSATKWGTAETQYF
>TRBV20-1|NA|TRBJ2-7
CSARGSAYEQCF
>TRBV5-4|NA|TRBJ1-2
CASSQQPSSQGALGYTF
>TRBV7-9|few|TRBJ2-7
CASSLQSGVAGEQYF
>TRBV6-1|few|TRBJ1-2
CASSEARTVRGYTF
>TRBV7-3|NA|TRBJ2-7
CASSSTAVAGAGEQYF
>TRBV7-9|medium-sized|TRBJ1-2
CASSDRTNYGYTF
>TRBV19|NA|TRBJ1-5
CASSTTRDSQSNQPQHF
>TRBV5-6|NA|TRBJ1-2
CASSPRDSDYGYTF
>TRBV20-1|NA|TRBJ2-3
CSGRVILTDTQYF
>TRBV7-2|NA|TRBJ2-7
CASSLGMGSYEQYF
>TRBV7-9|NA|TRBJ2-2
CASSPGLSPGELFF
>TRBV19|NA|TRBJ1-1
CASSTTVNTEAFF
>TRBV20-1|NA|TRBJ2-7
CSGIVTGVGEQYF
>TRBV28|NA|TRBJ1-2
CASSLGPEIGYTF
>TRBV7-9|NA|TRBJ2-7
CASRHAGGSYEQYF
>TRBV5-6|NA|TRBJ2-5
CASSWTGGEETQYF
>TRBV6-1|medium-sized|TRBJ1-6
CASREHREKSPLHF
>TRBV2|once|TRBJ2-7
CASGGQGGVTYEQYF
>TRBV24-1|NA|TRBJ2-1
CATSESGTGTDNEQFF
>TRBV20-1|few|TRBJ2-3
CSASRGPDTQYF
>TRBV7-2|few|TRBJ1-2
CASSQERGSGGYTF
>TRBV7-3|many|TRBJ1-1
CASSNYRGTEAFF
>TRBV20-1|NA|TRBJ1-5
CSARGRDSVNYNQPQHF
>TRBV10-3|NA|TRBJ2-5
CAISGGLAGGETQYF
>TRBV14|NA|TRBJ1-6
CASSLDWYNSPLHF
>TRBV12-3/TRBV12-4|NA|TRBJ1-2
CASREQGNYGYTF
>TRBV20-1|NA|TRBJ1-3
CSARDRGLSGNTIYF